This T cell receptor beta chain emerged from a study of PD-1 blockade in classical Hodgkin lymphoma. Broader study findings: In newly diagnosed patients, baseline TCR diversity was reportedly below that of healthy donors.

The protocol was immunoSEQ multiplex PCR, while the TCRdb copy is restricted to in-frame clones and leaves out a portion. Counted here are tens of thousands of clones, roughly 94% occurring once; the ten biggest clones make up 3% to 5%. This clone was recorded a few times. The antigen is not known. The V gene's germline CDR1 is MRHNA and CDR2 SNTAGT. The trim removed 6 bases at V and 4 bases at J, leaving 7 bases unmatched. The CDR3 extends over 15 amino acids. Time point described: newly diagnosed, previously untreated cHL patient sample. A comparison was provided by newly diagnosed, untreated classical Hodgkin lymphoma PBMCs.

This receptor was identified in a human donor with classical Hodgkin lymphoma. The chain joins TRBV6-4 to TRBJ2-3, with 10 bases lining up with TRBD2. Sequenced input: peripheral blood mononuclear cells (PBMCs). DNA for the CDR3: TGTGCCAGCAGCTCAGCGGGGGGGGTCTCAGATACGCAGTATTTT. It specifies CASSSAGGVSDTQYF.